This T cell receptor beta chain was recovered during a study of monozygotic twins with inflammatory bowel disease. The CDR3 length is 15 residues. After re-calling the 5' RACE reads, TCRdb lists one entry per CDR3 protein, DNA absent. This repertoire includes about 350,000 distinct CDR3 sequences. This sequence originates from a human donor with ulcerative colitis or Crohn's disease, or a healthy co-twin of an affected twin (not recorded which). The specimen sequenced was blood. The V and J genes are TRBV12-3 or TRBV12-4 and TRBJ2-5; the D gene TCRdb calls, TRBD1, cannot be checked with no DNA. This CDR3 reads CASTPTGGTQETQYF.